Below, 11 T cell receptor beta chains from the same sample are listed, as sequenced in a study of OX40 agonist ivuxolimab in advanced cancers. Assay used: immunoSEQ multiplex PCR; TCRdb lists only in-frame clones, some missing. This table holds fewer than 80,000 clones, roughly 85% found once. The material sequenced was CD4+ or CD8+ T cells sorted from blood, taken in a trial of the OX40 agonist ivuxolimab. The receptors shown here come from an adult with an advanced solid tumor such as melanoma, head and neck, liver or kidney cancer.

This sequence joins TRBV5-1 and TRBJ2-1, with D possibly being TRBD1 (6 bases). Trimming left V 1 base short and J 5 bases short, with 10 bases between. Per germline, CDR1 SGHRS and CDR2 YFSETQ. CDR3 size: 14 residues. In DNA form, the CDR3 reads TGCGCCAGCAGCTTGCAGGGGCCCAACAATGAGCAGTTCTTC. Its translation is CASSLQGPNNEQFF.

This chain joins TRBV19 and TRBJ2-5; 9 positions agree with TRBD1. V lost 5 bases to trimming and J lost 7 bases; unmatched junction nucleotides: 8. The germline CDR1 and CDR2 sequences are LNHDA and SQIVND (reference sequence). The CDR3 runs 14 residues. The CDR3 DNA reads TGTGCCAGTAGTCCCTCGGGACAGGGCGCGACCCAGTACTTC. Its translation: CASSPSGQGATQYF.

The rearrangement joins TRBV19 to TRBJ1-5; TRBD1 might be the D (5 bases). Trimming took off 5 bases at V and 2 bases at J, with 16 bases between the two ends. This CDR3 contains 16 residues. Germline CDR1 LNHDA, CDR2 SQIVND (reference sequence). The CDR3 DNA follows: TGTGCCAGTAGTCCGAACCCGCAGGGTCGCAATCAGCCCCAGCATTTT. Residues: CASSPNPQGRNQPQHF.

The rearrangement uses TRBV28 and TRBJ1-2; a weak D match, TRBD1 (5 bases). V was cut by 5 bases and J by 2 bases, with 9 bases left in between. Looked up from germline, CDR1 is MDHEN and CDR2 is SYDVKM. There are 13 residues in the CDR3. The CDR3 DNA reads as TGTGCCAGCAGTCCCGAGGGGAACTATGGCTACACCTTC. It translates to CASSPEGNYGYTF.

CDR3 sequence: CASSPGLAGGPGAGEQFF. In DNA form, the CDR3 reads TGTGCCAGCAGCCCGGGACTAGCGGGGGGCCCGGGGGCGGGGGAGCAGTTCTTC. The rearrangement uses TRBV11-2 and TRBJ2-1; 15 bases fit TRBD2. Germline CDR1 is SGHAT and CDR2 is FQNNGV. J lost 10 bases, V lost 5 bases, and 15 bases had no gene match. The CDR3 spans 18 residues.

The J gene is TRBJ2-7, the V gene TRBV5-6, with TRBD1 identical over 9 bases. The CDR3 loop spans 16 amino acids. V was clipped by 1 base and J by 3 bases; unmatched bases: 8. Germline-derived CDR1 and CDR2 are SGHDT and YYEEEE. The CDR3 sequence: CASSLLGQGGDYEQYF. The DNA of the CDR3 is TGTGCCAGCAGCTTGCTGGGACAGGGAGGAGACTACGAGCAGTACTTC.

The chain links TRBV19 to TRBJ1-4; 8 nucleotides align to TRBD1. V dropped 3 bases and J dropped 7; count of bases not matched to a gene: 10. This CDR3 contains 16 residues. The germline V gene encodes CDR1 LNHDA and CDR2 SQIVND (reference sequence). The CDR3 loop is CASSMTGTGGREKLFF. In DNA, the CDR3 is TGTGCCAGTAGTATGACCGGGACAGGAGGACGTGAAAAACTGTTTTTT.

Comment on this clone: Other DNA sequences in this specimen translate into the identical CDR3. This chain joins TRBV5-1 and TRBJ2-3; 7 nucleotides line up with TRBD2. Losses at the gene ends were 6 bases for V and 4 bases for J; bases not matched to a gene: 14. The CDR3 sequence is 16 residues long. Looked up from germline, CDR1 is SGHRS and CDR2 is YFSETQ. The CDR3 here is CASKTPSGQPSDTQYF. The CDR3, as DNA: TGCGCCAGCAAAACCCCTAGCGGTCAACCTTCAGATACGCAGTATTTT. The full variable domain, its missing parts supplied by reference TRBV5-1 and TRBJ2-3, is KAGVTQTPRYLIKTRGQQVTLSCSPISGHRSVSWYQQTPGQGLQFLFEYFSETQRNKGNFPGRFSGRQFSNSRSEMNVSTLELGDSALYLCASKTPSGQPSDTQYFGPGTRLTVL.

The genes are TRBV5-6 and TRBJ2-7; weak D call: TRBD2 (5 bases). Germline V gives CDR1 SGHDT, CDR2 YYEEEE. This CDR3 comprises 14 residues. V gave up 3 bases and J gave up 3 bases, with 13 bases separating them. CDR3 amino acids: CASSSRSRGYEQYF. The CDR3 DNA reads TGTGCCAGCAGCTCACGTTCCCGGGGCTACGAGCAGTACTTC.

This chain connects TRBV18 to TRBJ1-3; 7 bases map to TRBD1. Germline V lookup: CDR1 KGHSH, CDR2 LQKENI. V dropped 5 bases and J dropped 0; count of bases not matched to a gene: 7. There are 16 residues in the CDR3. The chain's CDR3 is CASSVSGTDSGNTIYF. CDR3 nucleotide sequence: TGTGCCAGCTCAGTGTCCGGGACAGACTCTGGAAACACCATATATTTT.

The chain joins TRBV12-1 to TRBJ2-1; TRBD2, as called in the table, went unchecked against the DNA. TRBV12-1 is a pseudogene. This CDR3 spans 16 amino acids. The CDR3 DNA reads TGTGCCAGCAGCCCGCCAGGCCCTGGGAGTGACAATGAGCAGTTCTTC. It specifies CASSPPGPGSDNEQFF.